Sequencing of this TCR beta chain was carried out in a study of CD8 T cell repertoires and HIV-1 epitope variants. Study as a whole: Separate wells received one of Twenty-five Gag or Nef variant peptides. Controls were a CMV, EBV and flu pool, Ebola AY9, and no peptide. The baseline condition was 1M T cells left uncultured.

A note on this clone: Its antigen is not identified.

Germline assignment: CDR1 MDHEN and CDR2 SYDVKM. The ends lost 3 bases at V and 0 bases at J; junction bases unmatched: 7. The CDR3 consists of 17 residues. Survey-depth immunoSEQ sequencing covered TCR beta CDR3 regions. Libraries were prepared by immunoSEQ multiplex PCR; TCRdb keeps only in-frame clonotypes and omits some of them. The sample has 4,500 or so clones; less than 70% are singletons. The chain carries TRBV28 and TRBJ1-4; 7 positions match TRBD1. Material: cultured CD8+ T cells derived from PBMCs. This receptor was identified in a male donor with HIV. The DNA for the CDR3 is TGTGCCAGCAGTTTTTCCGGGACAGATTCAACTAATGAAAAACTGTTTTTT. It yields the protein CASSFSGTDSTNEKLFF.